The TCR beta chain under discussion was sequenced for a study of blood T cell repertoires in COVID-19. Across the study: COVID-19 samples from acute and convalescent phases originated in the United States, Italy and Spain.

Per the study methods: Nucleated cell counts were estimated from reference gene primer amplification. This table comes from immunoSEQ multiplex PCR, and its TCRdb copy is limited to in-frame clones, with some not included. V and J calls and clone size come straight from that table; D and trimming were deduced from the DNA. In the table there are approximately 250,000 clones, about 86% of which are singletons. Germline values: CDR1 SGHTA, CDR2 FQGNSA. The CDR3 consists of 18 residues. Trimming cost V 5 bases and J 0 bases, with 17 bases left between them. Participants came from 20 to 25 US areas, aged about 18 to 89 years.

This chain uses TRBV7-2 with TRBJ2-6; weak D call: TRBD1 (6 bases). The clonotype comes from a man aged 25 to 45 with acute COVID-19. Material: PBMCs or T cells enriched from blood (not recorded which). The DNA of the CDR3 is TGTGCCAGCAGCGTACAGGGACCCCTCATCTCTGGGGCCAACGTCCTGACTTTC. Its translation: CASSVQGPLISGANVLTF.